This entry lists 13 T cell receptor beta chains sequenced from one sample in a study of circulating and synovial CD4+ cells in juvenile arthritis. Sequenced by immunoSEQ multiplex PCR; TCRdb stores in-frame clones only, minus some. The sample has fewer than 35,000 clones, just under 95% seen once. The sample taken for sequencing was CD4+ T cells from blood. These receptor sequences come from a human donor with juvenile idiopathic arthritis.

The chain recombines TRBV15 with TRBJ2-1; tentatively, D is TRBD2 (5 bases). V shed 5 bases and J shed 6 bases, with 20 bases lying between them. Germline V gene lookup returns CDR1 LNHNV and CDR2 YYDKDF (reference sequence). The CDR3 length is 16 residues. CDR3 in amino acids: CATSPRYGSVINEQFF. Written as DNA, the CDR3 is TGTGCCACCAGCCCGAGATATGGTAGCGTTATCAATGAGCAGTTCTTC.

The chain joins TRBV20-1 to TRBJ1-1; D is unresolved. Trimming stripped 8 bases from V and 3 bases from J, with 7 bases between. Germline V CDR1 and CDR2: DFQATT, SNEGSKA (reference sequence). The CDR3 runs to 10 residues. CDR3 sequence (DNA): TGCAGTCAATTAGACACTGAAGCTTTCTTT. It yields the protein CSQLDTEAFF.

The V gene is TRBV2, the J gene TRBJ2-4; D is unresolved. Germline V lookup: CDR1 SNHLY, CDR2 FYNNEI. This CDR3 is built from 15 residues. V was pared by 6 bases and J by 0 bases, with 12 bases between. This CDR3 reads CASRVGDLAKNIQYF. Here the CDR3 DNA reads TGTGCCAGCAGGGTAGGCGACTTAGCCAAAAACATTCAGTACTTC.

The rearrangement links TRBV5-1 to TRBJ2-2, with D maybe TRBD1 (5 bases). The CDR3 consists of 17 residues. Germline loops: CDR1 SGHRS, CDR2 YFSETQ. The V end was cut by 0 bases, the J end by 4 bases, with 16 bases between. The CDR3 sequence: CASSLAKRTITTGELFF. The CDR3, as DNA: TGCGCCAGCAGCTTGGCCAAGAGGACAATTACCACCGGGGAGCTGTTTTTT.

The CDR3 DNA sequence: TGTGCCAGCAGCTTAGATACCACGCCCGGGACCCAGTACTTC. It encodes CASSLDTTPGTQYF. The chain has TRBV11-3 and TRBJ2-5; D is ambiguous. The CDR3 sequence is 14 residues long. Germline CDR1 and CDR2: SGHNT and YENEEA. Trimming removed 0 bases at V and 7 bases at J, with 12 bases between.

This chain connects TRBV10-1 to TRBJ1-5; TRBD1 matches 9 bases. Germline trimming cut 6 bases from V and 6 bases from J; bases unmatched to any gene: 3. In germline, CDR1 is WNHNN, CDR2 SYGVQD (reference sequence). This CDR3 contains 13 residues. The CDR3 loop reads CASRGTGTQPQHF. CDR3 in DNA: TGCGCCAGCAGAGGGACAGGGACTCAGCCCCAGCATTTT.

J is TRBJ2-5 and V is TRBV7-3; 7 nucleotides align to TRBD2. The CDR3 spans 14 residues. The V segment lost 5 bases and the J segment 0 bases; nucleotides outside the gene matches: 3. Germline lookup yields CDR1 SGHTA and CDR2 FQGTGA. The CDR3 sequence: CASSPLANQETQYF. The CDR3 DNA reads TGTGCCAGCAGCCCACTAGCGAACCAAGAGACCCAGTACTTC.

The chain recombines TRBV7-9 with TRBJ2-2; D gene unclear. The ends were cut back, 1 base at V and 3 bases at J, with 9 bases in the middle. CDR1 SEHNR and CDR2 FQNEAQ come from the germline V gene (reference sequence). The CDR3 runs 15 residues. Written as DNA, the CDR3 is TGTGCCAGCAGCTTAGGAGACTGGGACACCGGGGAGCTGTTTTTT. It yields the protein CASSLGDWDTGELFF.

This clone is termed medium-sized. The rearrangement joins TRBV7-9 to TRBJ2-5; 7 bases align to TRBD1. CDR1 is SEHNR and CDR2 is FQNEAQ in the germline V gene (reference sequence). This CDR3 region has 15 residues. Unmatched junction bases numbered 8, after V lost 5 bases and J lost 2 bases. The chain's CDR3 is CASSKKTGSQETQYF. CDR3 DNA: TGTGCCAGCAGCAAGAAGACAGGGTCGCAAGAGACCCAGTACTTC.

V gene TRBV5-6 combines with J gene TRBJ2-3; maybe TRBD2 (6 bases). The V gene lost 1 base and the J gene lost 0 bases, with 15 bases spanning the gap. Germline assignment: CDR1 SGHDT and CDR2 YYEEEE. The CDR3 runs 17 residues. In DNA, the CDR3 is TGTGCCAGCAGCTTGAGAGGACTACTTTCTAGCACAGATACGCAGTATTTT. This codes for CASSLRGLLSSTDTQYF. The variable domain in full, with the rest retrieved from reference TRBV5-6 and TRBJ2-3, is DAGVTQSPTHLIKTRGQQVTLRCSPKSGHDTVSWYQQALGQGPQFIFQYYEEEERQRGNFPDRFSGHQFPNYSSELNVNALLLGDSALYLCASSLRGLLSSTDTQYFGPGTRLTVL.

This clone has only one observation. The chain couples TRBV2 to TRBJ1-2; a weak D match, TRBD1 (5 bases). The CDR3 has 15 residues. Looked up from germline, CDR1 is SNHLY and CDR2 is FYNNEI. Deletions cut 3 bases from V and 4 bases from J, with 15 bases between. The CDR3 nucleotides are TGTGCCAGCAGTGATGGTCAGGGAAGGGCCTATGGCTACACCTTC. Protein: CASSDGQGRAYGYTF.

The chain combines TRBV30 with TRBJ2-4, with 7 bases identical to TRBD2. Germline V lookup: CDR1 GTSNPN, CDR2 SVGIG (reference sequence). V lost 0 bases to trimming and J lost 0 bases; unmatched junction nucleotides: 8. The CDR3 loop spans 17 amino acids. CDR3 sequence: CAWSVLSSGRAKNIQYF. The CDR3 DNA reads TGTGCCTGGAGTGTCCTATCTAGCGGCCGAGCCAAAAACATTCAGTACTTC.

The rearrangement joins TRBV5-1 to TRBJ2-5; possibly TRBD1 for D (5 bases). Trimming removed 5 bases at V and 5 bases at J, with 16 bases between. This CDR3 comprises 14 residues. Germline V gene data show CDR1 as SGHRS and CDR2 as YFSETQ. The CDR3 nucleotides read TGCGCCAGCAGGGGGATGATCCGACAGGAGACCCAGTACTTC. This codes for CASRGMIRQETQYF.